This T cell receptor beta chain was sequenced in a study of post-analysis software for immune sequencing data. About the research overall: Some patients lacked subtype; others had relapsing-remitting, secondary progressive or progressive-relapsing disease. Study results and limitations: Compared with controls, patients showed significantly lower normalized Chao1 diversity. Comparison of patients with controls showed a handful of TRBV segments more frequent in patients, TRBV5-6, TRBV5-1 and TRBV20-1 among them. Strong co-clustering by F measure linked samples that shared a preparation batch.

Trimming removed 0 bases from V and 0 bases from J, with 3 bases in between. This CDR3 comprises 13 residues. Germline CDR1 reads SGHRS; CDR2 reads YFSETQ. Unique-molecular-identifier-tagged TCR beta cDNA libraries were used. The authors obtained 500,000 or so cDNA molecules from around 0.96 to 9.9 million T cells. TCRdb re-called the PCR reads with MiXCR, one entry per CDR3 protein. In the table there are more than 500,000 distinct CDR3 sequences, around 31% of which are singletons. Regarding this clonotype: Antigen: not known.

The TCR was taken from a girl aged 2-17 years with multiple sclerosis. The sequenced sample was blood. The genes are TRBV5-1 and TRBJ1-2; D unresolved. For the CDR3, the DNA is TGCGCCAGCAGCTTGGCAGCTAACTATGGCTACACCTTC. Translated: CASSLAANYGYTF. Using reference TRBV5-1 and TRBJ1-2 for the parts outside the CDR3, the full variable domain is KAGVTQTPRYLIKTRGQQVTLSCSPISGHRSVSWYQQTPGQGLQFLFEYFSETQRNKGNFPGRFSGRQFSNSRSEMNVSTLELGDSALYLCASSLAANYGYTFGSGTRLTVV.